These 5 T cell receptor beta chains were all obtained from the same sample, sequenced in a study of T cells in women clearing cervical HPV infection. The table came from immunoSEQ multiplex PCR; TCRdb's copy has only in-frame clones and leaves some out. Recorded here are some 39,000 clones; the top ten clones represent roughly 3.5%. Specimen: blood buffy coat. The receptors originated from a woman between 18 and 70 years old with a cervical HPV16 infection that either progressed to CIN3+ or cleared (not recorded which).

Comments on this clone: The read stops 3 residues short of the end of the CDR3; the missing end is completed from the germline J gene. The V and J genes are TRBV5-1 and TRBJ1-2; tentative D call: TRBD1 (5 bases). The CDR3 has 16 amino acids. CDR1 is SGHRS and CDR2 is YFSETQ in the germline V gene. V was pared by 0 bases and J by 0 bases, with 12 bases between. CDR3 DNA, as far as it was read: TGCGCCAGCAGCTTGGCCCAGGGAAAAGCTAACTATGGC. Translated, it gives CASSLAQGKANYG. The CDR3 as a whole reads CASSLAQGKANYGYTF.

For this clone: The sequence runs out 3 residues before the end of the CDR3; the remainder is reconstructed from the germline J gene. This chain connects TRBV20-1 to TRBJ2-7; TRBD1 matches at 7 bases. CDR3 size: 13 residues. J gave up 3 bases and V 5 bases, and 7 bases lay outside the gene matches. From germline, CDR1 is DFQATT and CDR2 SNEGSKA (reference sequence). The CDR3: CSARDSRLYEQYF. The CDR3 DNA, read in part, is TGCAGTGCTCGGGACAGCCGCCTCTACGAG.

Regarding this clone: Read coverage stops 3 residues before the CDR3 terminus; the germline J gene supplies the remainder. The chain links TRBV5-5 to TRBJ2-3; TRBD2 aligns across 10 bases. Trimming at V came to 3 bases and at J to 6 bases, leaving 7 bases not matched to a gene. The germline gives CDR1 SGHKS, CDR2 YYEKEE (reference sequence). This CDR3 has 15 residues. The CDR3 bases that were read are TGTGCCAGCAGCTCTCTAGCGGGAGCGGACGATACG. Its translation is CASSSLAGADDT. In full, the CDR3 reads CASSSLAGADDTQYF.

On this clone itself: The read terminates 3 residues before the CDR3 end, so the remaining end is supplied by the germline J gene. The chain uses TRBV19 and TRBJ2-7; D is perhaps TRBD2 (5 bases). The V gene lost 5 bases and the J gene lost 3 bases, with 8 bases spanning the gap. Germline loops: CDR1 LNHDA, CDR2 SQIVND (reference sequence). This CDR3 is built from 12 residues. The CDR3: CASSPGVYEQYF. The sequenced part of the CDR3 DNA is TGTGCCAGTAGTCCCGGGGTCTACGAG.

Comment on this clone: Sequencing ends 3 residues short of the CDR3 end; the germline J gene provides the rest. The chain carries TRBV7-2 and TRBJ2-2; D not resolved. With 2 bases removed from V and 7 bases from J, the gap between germline ends came to 2 bases. CDR1 and CDR2 (germline): SGHTA, FQGNSA. This CDR3 is built from 11 residues. The CDR3: CASSLRGELFF. The CDR3 DNA, read in part, is TGTGCCAGCAGCTTACGCGGGGAG.